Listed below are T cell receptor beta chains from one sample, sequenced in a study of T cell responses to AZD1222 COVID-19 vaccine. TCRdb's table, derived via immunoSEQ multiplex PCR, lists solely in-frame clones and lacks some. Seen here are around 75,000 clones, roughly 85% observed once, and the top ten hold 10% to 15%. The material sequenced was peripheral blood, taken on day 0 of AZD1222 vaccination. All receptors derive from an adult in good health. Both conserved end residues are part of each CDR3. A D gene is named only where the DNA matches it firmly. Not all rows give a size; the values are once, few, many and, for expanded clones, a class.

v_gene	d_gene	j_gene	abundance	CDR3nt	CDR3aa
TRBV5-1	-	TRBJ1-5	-	TGCGCCAGCAGCTTGACGGACAGCCACAATCAGCCCCAGCATTTT	CASSLTDSHNQPQHF
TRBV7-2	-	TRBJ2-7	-	TGTGCCAGCAGCCCCCAGGACAGTCCGGGCGAGCAGTACTTC	CASSPQDSPGEQYF
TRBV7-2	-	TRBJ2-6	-	TGTGCCAGCAGCCTCCGGCCGTTTTCCGGGGCCAACGTCCTGACTTTC	CASSLRPFSGANVLTF
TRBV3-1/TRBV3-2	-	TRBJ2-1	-	TGTGCCAGCAGCCAAGAGGGCCGGCACGGTGAGCAGTTCTTC	CASSQEGRHGEQFF
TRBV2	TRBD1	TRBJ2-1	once	TGTGCCAGCAGTGAACCGGGACAGGGAGACTACAATGAGCAGTTCTTC	CASSEPGQGDYNEQFF
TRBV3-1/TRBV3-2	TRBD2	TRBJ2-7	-	TGTGCCAGCAGCCGCGGGACTAGCGACTACGAGCAGTACTTC	CASSRGTSDYEQYF
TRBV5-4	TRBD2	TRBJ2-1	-	TGTGCCAGCAGCCGTACTCTAGCGGGGGGCAATGAGCAGTTCTTC	CASSRTLAGGNEQFF
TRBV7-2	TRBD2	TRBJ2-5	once	TGTGCCAGCAGCTCCGGACTAGCGGGGGGGCGGGAGACCCAGTACTTC	CASSSGLAGGRETQYF
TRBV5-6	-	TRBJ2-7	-	TGTGCCAGCAGCTTGCGAACGTTCAACGAGCAGTACTTC	CASSLRTFNEQYF
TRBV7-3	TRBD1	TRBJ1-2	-	TGTGCCAGCAGCTTCTATCCGGGGACAGGGGATGGCTACACCTTC	CASSFYPGTGDGYTF
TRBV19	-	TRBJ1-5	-	TGTGCCAGTAGTTGGCAGGGCGATCAGCCCCAGCATTTT	CASSWQGDQPQHF
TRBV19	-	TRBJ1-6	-	TGTGCCAGTAGTATTACACAGGGAGGCTCACCCCTCCACTTT	CASSITQGGSPLHF
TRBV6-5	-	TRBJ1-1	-	TGTGCCAGCAAAAGGGGAGGGAACCTTTATGAAGCTTTCTTT	CASKRGGNLYEAFF
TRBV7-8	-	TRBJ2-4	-	TGTGCCAGCAGCTTAGGTAGCGGCGGACTAGCCAAAAACATTCAGTACTTC	CASSLGSGGLAKNIQYF
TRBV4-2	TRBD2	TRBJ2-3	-	TGTGCCAGCAGCCAAGATTCATTCGGGGGGATCACAGATACGCAGTATTTT	CASSQDSFGGITDTQYF
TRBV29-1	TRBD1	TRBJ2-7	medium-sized	TGCAGCGTTCTGTTAGGGACAGGGGGATACGAGCAGTACTTC	CSVLLGTGGYEQYF
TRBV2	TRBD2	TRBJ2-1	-	TGTGCCAGCAGTGTTGGCGGGGGGTCCTACAATGAGCAGTTCTTC	CASSVGGGSYNEQFF
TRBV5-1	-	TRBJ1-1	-	TGCGCCAGCAGCATCGCAGGGGTTAGGACTGAAGCTTTCTTT	CASSIAGVRTEAFF
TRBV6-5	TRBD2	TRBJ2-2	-	TGTGCCAGCAGTTACTGGGGACTAGGGGACACCGGGGAGCTGTTTTTT	CASSYWGLGDTGELFF
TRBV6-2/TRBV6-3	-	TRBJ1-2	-	TGTGCCAGCAGTTCCAACTATGGCTACACCTTC	CASSSNYGYTF
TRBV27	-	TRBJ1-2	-	TGTGCCAGCAGTCCTACAGGTTGGGTTCGCGGCTACACCTTC	CASSPTGWVRGYTF
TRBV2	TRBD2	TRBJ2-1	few	TGTGCCAGCAAGAGGACTAGCGGGGGCAATGAGCAGTTCTTC	CASKRTSGGNEQFF
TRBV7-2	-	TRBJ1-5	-	TGTGCCAGCAGCCCCGACGGTGGGTACCAGCCCCAGCATTTT	CASSPDGGYQPQHF
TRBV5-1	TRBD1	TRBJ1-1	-	TGCGCCAGCAGCAATGGACAGGGGGTACCTGAAGCTTTCTTT	CASSNGQGVPEAFF
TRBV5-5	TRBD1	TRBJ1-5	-	TGTGCCAGCAGCTTAGGTAGGACAGGTACCTATCAGCCCCAGCATTTT	CASSLGRTGTYQPQHF
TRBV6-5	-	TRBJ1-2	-	TGTGCCAGCACCTCCGCCGGAGGGGCGGGGGGCTACACCTTC	CASTSAGGAGGYTF
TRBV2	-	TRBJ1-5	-	TGTGCCAGCTCGGGGAACCTGGTTAATCAGCCCCAGCATTTT	CASSGNLVNQPQHF
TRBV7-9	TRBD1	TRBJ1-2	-	TGTGCCAGCAGCTCGGGACAGAAGGGCTACACCTTC	CASSSGQKGYTF
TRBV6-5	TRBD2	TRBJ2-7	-	TGTGCCAGCTCGGCCCCTGGACTAGCGGTTTACGAGCAGTACTTC	CASSAPGLAVYEQYF
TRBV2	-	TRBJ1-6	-	TGTGCCAGCCTAGTAAGGCTAGGAAGAAATTCACCCCTCCACTTT	CASLVRLGRNSPLHF
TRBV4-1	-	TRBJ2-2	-	TGCGCCAGCAGCCAAGGAACGGTGGGGACCGGGGAGCTGTTTTTT	CASSQGTVGTGELFF
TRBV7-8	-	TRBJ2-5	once	TGTGCCAGCAGCCCGGCGGCGGGGGGACAGTACCAAGAGACCCAGTACTTC	CASSPAAGGQYQETQYF
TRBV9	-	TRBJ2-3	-	TGTGCCAGCAGCGTAGCGCTGCGAACCCCTACGCAGTATTTT	CASSVALRTPTQYF
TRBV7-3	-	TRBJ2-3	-	TGTGCCAGCAGACTTAGGGGGTCCACAGATACGCAGTATTTT	CASRLRGSTDTQYF
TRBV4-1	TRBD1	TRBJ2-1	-	TGCGCCAGCAGCCAAGATTCGGACAGGGTCTACAACAATGAGCAGTTCTTC	CASSQDSDRVYNNEQFF
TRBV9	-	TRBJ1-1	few	TGTGCCAGCAGCGTAGTTAGCAGTACTGAAGCTTTCTTT	CASSVVSSTEAFF
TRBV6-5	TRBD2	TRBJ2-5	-	TGTGCCAGCAGTTTTGAACTAGCGGGGGCCCGCCGGACCCAGTACTTC	CASSFELAGARRTQYF
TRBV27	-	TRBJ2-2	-	TGTGCCAGCAGTTCGACTAGTTTGGGATATTACGCCGGGGAGCTGTTTTTT	CASSSTSLGYYAGELFF
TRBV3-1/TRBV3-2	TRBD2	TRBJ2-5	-	TGTGCCAGCAGCGTTGGGACTAGCGGGGGGGCCTTAGAGACCCAGTACTTC	CASSVGTSGGALETQYF
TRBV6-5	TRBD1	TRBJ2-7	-	TGTGCCAGCAGTTACTCTCGACAGGGCTTTGGCGAGCAGTACTTC	CASSYSRQGFGEQYF